One sample yielded the 32 T cell receptor beta chains listed below, sequenced in a study of PD-1 blockade in classical Hodgkin lymphoma. Noted time point: cycle 4 day 1 (C4D1), after five to seven weeks of nivolumab. Autologous stem cell transplantation was followed by relapse in every patient, and brentuximab vedotin exposure varied. Negative selection with magnetic separation was used to purify CD4+ T cells from thawed PBMCs. Sequenced by immunoSEQ multiplex PCR; TCRdb stores in-frame clones only, minus some. The data hold 5,000 or so clones, with 79% observed a single time. The sample here was CD4+ T cells from blood, taken before the fourth cycle of nivolumab. These receptor sequences come from a human donor with classical Hodgkin lymphoma.

V usage is TRBV11-2 and J usage is TRBJ2-1; TRBD2 matches 7 bases. The CDR3 has 18 amino acids. J lost 0 bases, V lost 4 bases, and 12 bases had no gene match. Germline V gives CDR1 SGHAT, CDR2 FQNNGV. CDR3 sequence reads: CASSSPMSGGSSYNEQFF. The CDR3 nucleotides read TGTGCCAGCAGCTCCCCAATGTCCGGGGGGAGCTCCTACAATGAGCAGTTCTTC.

The chain uses TRBV19 and TRBJ2-3, with D maybe TRBD2 (6 bases). The germline V and J ends were trimmed by 4 bases and 5 bases, with 19 bases remaining between them. The CDR3 is 16 residues long. From germline, CDR1 is LNHDA and CDR2 SQIVND (reference sequence). CDR3 sequence: CASSTQRGGRGDTQYF. CDR3 DNA: TGTGCCAGTAGTACCCAACGAGGAGGGCGGGGAGATACGCAGTATTTT.

The gene calls are TRBV28 and TRBJ2-5, with 9 bases aligning to TRBD1. The J call may be wrong; the DNA end is better matched by TRBJ2-7. Germline CDR1 and CDR2: MDHEN and SYDVKM. The CDR3 totals 16 residues. The CDR3 DNA reads as TGTGCCAGCAGTCTCGGACAGGGGCTTGGGGGCTACGAGCAGTACTTC. This codes for CASSLGQGLGGYEQYF.

The chain is built from TRBV28 and TRBJ1-2; D remains ambiguous. V was clipped by 6 bases and J by 8 bases, with 13 bases between them. CDR3 length equals 12 residues. Germline V CDR1 and CDR2: MDHEN, SYDVKM. The CDR3 bases are TGTGCCAGCAGGCTTCGGCCTAAAGGCTACACCTTC. It encodes CASRLRPKGYTF.

The chain employs TRBV28 and TRBJ1-6; D not certain. Germline V gene lookup returns CDR1 MDHEN and CDR2 SYDVKM. V was pared by 6 bases and J by 9 bases, with 9 bases between. The CDR3 sequence is 12 residues long. CDR3: CASRDGPSPLHF. The CDR3 DNA is TGTGCCAGCAGGGACGGACCTTCACCCCTCCACTTT. Complete variable domain (other parts from reference TRBV28 and TRBJ1-6): DVKVTQSSRYLVKRTGEKVFLECVQDMDHENMFWYRQDPGLGLRLIYFSYDVKMKEKGDIPEGYSVSREKKERFSLILESASTNQTSMYLCASRDGPSPLHFGNGTRLTVT.

This chain joins TRBV7-9 and TRBJ2-7; D possibly uses TRBD1 or TRBD2 (5 bases each). The CDR3 is made up of 12 amino acids. V lost 5 bases and J lost 6, with 11 bases in between. Germline-derived CDR1 and CDR2 are SEHNR and FQNEAQ (reference sequence). The CDR3 here is CASSLGRGEQYF. CDR3 sequence (DNA): TGTGCCAGCAGCCTGGGACGGGGCGAGCAGTACTTC. Variable domain in full (rest from reference TRBV7-9 and TRBJ2-7): DTGVSQNPRHKITKRGQNVTFRCDPISEHNRLYWYRQTLGQGPEFLTYFQNEAQLEKSRLLSDRFSAERPKGSFSTLEIQRTEQGDSAMYLCASSLGRGEQYFGPGTRLTVT.

This clone has just one count. This chain links TRBV7-2 with TRBJ1-6, with a weak D call TRBD1 (6 bases). V shed 4 bases and J shed 6 bases, with 10 bases lying between them. Germline CDR1 reads SGHTA; CDR2 reads FQGNSA. The CDR3 has 14 amino acids. CDR3: CASSSGQRNSPLHF. CDR3 bases: TGTGCCAGCAGCTCAGGACAGCGTAATTCACCCCTCCACTTT.

The chain combines TRBV7-8 with TRBJ1-2, with TRBD1 identical over 7 bases. Germline trimming cut 0 bases from V and 7 bases from J; bases unmatched to any gene: 2. This CDR3 has 13 amino acids. CDR1 and CDR2 from the germline V gene are SGHVS and FQNEAQ. CDR3 sequence: CASSLAGGSGYTF. For the CDR3, the DNA is TGTGCCAGCAGCTTAGCAGGGGGCAGTGGCTACACCTTC.

J is TRBJ1-2 and V is TRBV14; no reliable D call. The germline V gene has CDR1 SGHDN and CDR2 FVKESK. The CDR3 loop spans 13 amino acids. Trimming removed 4 bases at V and 7 bases at J, with 13 bases between. The CDR3 DNA follows: TGTGCCAGCAGCCCTTCAGATTGGGGTGGCTACACCTTC. This translates into CASSPSDWGGYTF. The entire variable domain, with the rest obtained from reference TRBV14 and TRBJ1-2, is as follows: EAGVTQFPSHSVIEKGQTVTLRCDPISGHDNLYWYRRVMGKEIKFLLHFVKESKQDESGMPNNRFLAERTGGTYSTLKVQPAELEDSGVYFCASSPSDWGGYTFGSGTRLTVV.

J is TRBJ1-1 and V is TRBV27; D remains ambiguous. The length of the CDR3 is 17 residues. V lost 5 bases to trimming and J lost 1 base, with 20 bases between them. CDR1 and CDR2 (germline): MNHEY, SMNVEV (reference sequence). CDR3 sequence: CASSPPGMFRRNTEAFF. The CDR3 DNA reads as TGTGCCAGCAGTCCCCCCGGAATGTTCAGAAGGAACACTGAAGCTTTCTTT.

The chain is built from TRBV7-2 and TRBJ1-1; D is unclear. V was clipped by 0 bases and J by 4 bases, with 6 bases between them. Germline V gene sequence: CDR1 SGHTA, CDR2 FQGNSA. The CDR3 totals 13 residues. CDR3 DNA sequence: TGTGCCAGCAGCTTAGCGGTGGTCACTGAAGCTTTCTTT. This sequence encodes CASSLAVVTEAFF.

The sample holds a few counts of this clone. This chain uses TRBV2 with TRBJ1-2, with D hard to call. Trimming took off 10 bases at V and 8 bases at J, with 20 bases between the two ends. Germline-derived CDR1 and CDR2 are SNHLY and FYNNEI. The CDR3 length is 13 residues. The CDR3 region has the DNA TGTGCCACTCGGAGGGTGTCTGTAGACGGCTACACCTTC. Its translation: CATRRVSVDGYTF.

The chain combines TRBV7-2 with TRBJ1-1, with TRBD1 as a possible D gene (5 bases). Trimming pared 1 base from V and 11 bases from J, leaving 17 bases between. Germline V lookup: CDR1 SGHTA, CDR2 FQGNSA. This CDR3 comprises 14 residues. The chain's CDR3 is CASSLEGVGLRAFF. The CDR3 region has the DNA TGTGCCAGCAGCTTAGAAGGGGTTGGGCTCCGGGCTTTCTTT.

The CDR3 DNA follows: TGTGCCAGCAAGCCCCAACCCACCGGGGAGCTGTTTTTT. Encoded protein: CASKPQPTGELFF. The chain employs TRBV6-5 and TRBJ2-2; D is unresolved. This CDR3 is 13 amino acids long. Germline V CDR1 and CDR2: MNHEY, SVGAGI. V was clipped by 7 bases and J by 4 bases, with 10 bases between them.

The chain recombines TRBV27 with TRBJ2-3; D call uncertain. CDR3 length equals 12 residues. Trimming took 6 bases from V and 2 from J, leaving 6 bases between them. Germline loops: CDR1 MNHEY, CDR2 SMNVEV (reference sequence). The CDR3 DNA reads as TGTGCCAGCAGCCCCACCACAGATACGCAGTATTTT. Translating gives CASSPTTDTQYF.

The V gene is TRBV7-2, the J gene TRBJ1-6; 10 bases map to TRBD1. J gave up 6 bases and V 6 bases, and 5 bases lay outside the gene matches. CDR3 length equals 15 residues. Germline CDR1 and CDR2: SGHTA and FQGNSA. The CDR3 is CASSSGDRGNSPLHF. In nucleotides, the CDR3 is TGTGCCAGCAGTTCGGGGGACAGGGGTAATTCACCCCTCCACTTT.

The rearrangement uses TRBV19 and TRBJ1-5; D is perhaps TRBD1 (5 bases). The CDR3 covers 15 residues. V lost 5 bases, J lost 6 bases, and 17 bases lay in between. Germline CDR1 reads LNHDA; CDR2 reads SQIVND (reference sequence). The CDR3 region has the DNA TGTGCCAGTAGTGAGCGGAAGGGGAAGAGTCAGCCCCAGCATTTT. This gives the protein CASSERKGKSQPQHF.

This clone was detected only a few times. The chain couples TRBV27 to TRBJ1-3; no reliable D call. CDR1 MNHEY and CDR2 SMNVEV come from the germline V gene (reference sequence). This CDR3 has 14 amino acids. V dropped 5 bases and J dropped 4 bases, with 12 bases sitting between them. In nucleotides, the CDR3 is TGTGCCAGCAGTCCGACACCGGGGGGAAACACCATATATTTT. Its translation is CASSPTPGGNTIYF.

The CDR3 spells CASSFEEDQPQHF. CDR3 DNA: TGTGCCAGCAGCTTTGAAGAGGATCAGCCCCAGCATTTT. V usage is TRBV7-2 and J usage is TRBJ1-5; D unclear. Germline V CDR1 and CDR2: SGHTA, FQGNSA. V gave up 3 bases and J gave up 5 bases, with 8 bases separating them. CDR3 length: 13 amino acids.

This clone was seen only once. The V and J genes are TRBV2 and TRBJ1-2; 8 nucleotides agree with TRBD1. Germline V lookup: CDR1 SNHLY, CDR2 FYNNEI. CDR3 length: 15 amino acids. V lost 8 bases, J lost 4 bases, and 12 bases stayed unmatched. The CDR3 nucleotides are TGTGCCAGCGCCTCGGACAGGGTTCAGGGCTATGGCTACACCTTC. Its protein is CASASDRVQGYGYTF.

The J gene is TRBJ1-3, the V gene TRBV9; D unclear. Trimming took 2 bases from V and 8 from J, leaving 11 bases between them. The CDR3 consists of 13 residues. Germline CDR1 and CDR2: SGDLS and YYNGEE. Here the CDR3 reads CASSVGGSDTIYF. CDR3 bases: TGTGCCAGCAGCGTGGGTGGTTCGGACACCATATATTTT.

V gene TRBV7-6 combines with J gene TRBJ2-2; 7 nucleotides line up with TRBD2. This CDR3 contains 16 residues. Germline CDR1 is SGHVS and CDR2 is FNYEAQ. The J segment lost 5 bases and the V segment lost 5 bases, leaving 11 bases of the junction unmatched. CDR3 coding DNA: TGTGCCAGCAGCCCCTGGGGGGGAGTTCGGACCGGGGAGCTGTTTTTT. Its protein product is CASSPWGGVRTGELFF.

The rearrangement links TRBV25-1 to TRBJ2-3; 7 bases are shared with TRBD2. This CDR3 comprises 17 residues. Germline CDR1 and CDR2: MGHDK and SYGVNS. Germline trimming cut 5 bases from V and 6 bases from J; bases unmatched to any gene: 17. CDR3: CASSIRLGGGPSDTQYF. In DNA form, the CDR3 reads TGTGCCAGCAGTATACGGTTGGGCGGGGGACCCTCCGATACGCAGTATTTT.

J is TRBJ1-6 and V is TRBV7-2, with TRBD1 as a possible D gene (5 bases). The CDR3 length is 15 residues. In germline, CDR1 is SGHTA, CDR2 FQGNSA. V gave up 5 bases and J gave up 10 bases, with 18 bases separating them. Here the CDR3 reads CASSGSGGKGSPLHF. CDR3 DNA sequence: TGTGCCAGCAGCGGATCGGGGGGAAAGGGGTCACCCCTCCACTTT. The variable domain in full, completed from reference TRBV7-2 and TRBJ1-6, reads GAGVSQSPSNKVTEKGKDVELRCDPISGHTALYWYRQSLGQGLEFLIYFQGNSAPDKSGLPSDRFSAERTGGSVSTLTIQRTQQEDSAVYLCASSGSGGKGSPLHFGNGTRLTVT.

This clone was detected only a few times. This chain joins TRBV9 and TRBJ2-3; tentative D call: TRBD1 (6 bases). The ends were cut back, 1 base at V and 1 base at J, with 10 bases in the middle. The germline CDR1 and CDR2 sequences are SGDLS and YYNGEE. The CDR3 length is 15 residues. DNA for the CDR3: TGTGCCAGCAGCGTATTGACAGGCCGCACAGATACGCAGTATTTT. This encodes CASSVLTGRTDTQYF.

This clone was seen only once. This chain connects TRBV19 to TRBJ2-3; possible D gene TRBD2, 5 bases. This CDR3 spans 15 amino acids. Trimming removed 8 bases from V and 2 bases from J, with 17 bases in between. CDR1 LNHDA and CDR2 SQIVND come from the germline V gene (reference sequence). The DNA for the CDR3 is TGTGCCAGTGGCCTGCCGGGATCACTCACAGATACGCAGTATTTT. Protein product: CASGLPGSLTDTQYF. Full variable domain (missing parts from reference TRBV19 and TRBJ2-3): DGGITQSPKYLFRKEGQNVTLSCEQNLNHDAMYWYRQDPGQGLRLIYYSQIVNDFQKGDIAEGYSVSREKKESFPLTVTSAQKNPTAFYLCASGLPGSLTDTQYFGPGTRLTVL.

This chain uses TRBV7-6 with TRBJ1-1; a weak D match, TRBD1 (6 bases). The length of the CDR3 is 17 residues. V shed 1 base and J shed 0 bases, with 15 bases lying between them. Per germline, CDR1 SGHVS and CDR2 FNYEAQ. The CDR3 DNA reads TGTGCCAGCAGCTTAGGTATCCAGGGGAAGGTGAACACTGAAGCTTTCTTT. This gives the protein CASSLGIQGKVNTEAFF.

CDR3 loop: CSAPSAHEQYF. The CDR3 DNA reads as TGCAGTGCCCCATCGGCTCACGAGCAGTACTTC. V is TRBV20-1 and J is TRBJ2-7; D uncertain. Trimming stripped 6 bases from V and 5 bases from J, with 11 bases between. Per germline, CDR1 DFQATT and CDR2 SNEGSKA (reference sequence). This CDR3 spans 11 amino acids.

This rearrangement joins TRBV9 to TRBJ1-2, with 10 bases matching TRBD1. Germline lookup yields CDR1 SGDLS and CDR2 YYNGEE. After removal of 5 bases from V and 3 bases from J, the junction contained 16 bases not matched to a gene. The length of the CDR3 is 18 residues. CDR3 sequence reads: CASSEVTTGGDIDYGYTF. CDR3 DNA sequence: TGTGCCAGCAGTGAAGTTACGACAGGGGGCGATATCGACTATGGCTACACCTTC.

The chain carries TRBV28 and TRBJ2-7, with unresolved D. Germline lookup yields CDR1 MDHEN and CDR2 SYDVKM. With 5 bases removed from V and 4 bases from J, the gap between germline ends came to 18 bases. The CDR3 has 15 amino acids. This CDR3 reads CASSPPSRQRYEQYF. The DNA of the CDR3 is TGTGCCAGCAGTCCACCGAGCAGGCAGAGGTACGAGCAGTACTTC.

This clone turned up a few times. The V and J genes are TRBV7-8 and TRBJ1-1; 9 bases fit TRBD1. The CDR3 has 15 amino acids. CDR1 and CDR2 (germline): SGHVS, FQNEAQ. The V segment lost 1 base and the J segment 3 bases; nucleotides outside the gene matches: 3. For the CDR3, the DNA is TGTGCCAGCAGCTTAGTCAGGACAGGGGACACTGAAGCTTTCTTT. It translates to CASSLVRTGDTEAFF.

The rearrangement uses TRBV7-9 and TRBJ1-2, with D unclear. The V and J ends lost 5 bases and 4 bases respectively, with 14 bases between them. Germline V gene sequence: CDR1 SEHNR, CDR2 FQNEAQ (reference sequence). The CDR3 contains 14 residues. The CDR3 spells CASSPSRGRYGYTF. CDR3 nucleotides: TGTGCCAGCAGCCCATCCCGAGGGCGCTATGGCTACACCTTC.